A single sample is the source of the 23 T cell receptor beta chains below, sequenced in a study of shared clonotypes between healthy human individuals. Sequencing used immunoSEQ multiplex PCR; TCRdb keeps in-frame clones, though not all of them. The sample contains approximately 840,000 clones, around 96% of which appear only once. Naive-designated CD8 cells lacked CD45RO, were positively enriched for CCR7, and omitted terminally differentiated effector memory CD45RA+ cells. Material for sequencing was naive CD8+ T cells sorted from blood. The receptors derive from a man aged 25-40 years in good health.

The rearrangement uses TRBV5-1 and TRBJ2-7; perhaps TRBD2 as D (5 bases). Germline V gives CDR1 SGHRS, CDR2 YFSETQ. The CDR3 totals 15 residues. V was trimmed by 0 bases and J by 0 bases, leaving 10 bases between them. The CDR3 nucleotides read TGCGCCAGCAGCTTGGTACTGGGAGTCTCCTACGAGCAGTACTTC. The encoded protein is CASSLVLGVSYEQYF.

This chain links TRBV9 with TRBJ2-7; 11 bases align to TRBD1. Germline V gene sequence: CDR1 SGDLS, CDR2 YYNGEE. The ends lost 3 bases at V and 5 bases at J; junction bases unmatched: 4. This CDR3 contains 14 residues. The CDR3 region is CASSGRTGGNEQYF. CDR3 sequence (DNA): TGTGCCAGCAGCGGACGGACAGGGGGCAACGAGCAGTACTTC.

The chain recombines TRBV11-2 with TRBJ2-7; TRBD2 aligns across 8 bases. The CDR3 spans 14 residues. J gave up 2 bases and V 5 bases, and 5 bases lay outside the gene matches. Germline CDR1 SGHAT, CDR2 FQNNGV. CDR3 region: CASSPAGGTYEQYF. In DNA, the CDR3 is TGTGCCAGCAGCCCGGCGGGAGGTACCTACGAGCAGTACTTC.

The chain employs TRBV13 and TRBJ1-2; no firm D call. V shed 3 bases and J shed 1 base, with 6 bases lying between them. The germline V gene has CDR1 PRHDT and CDR2 FYEKMQ (reference sequence). CDR3 length: 13 amino acids. The CDR3 spells CASSLKGNYGYTF. The CDR3 DNA follows: TGTGCCAGCAGCTTGAAGGGTAACTATGGCTACACCTTC.

This clone was counted once. V gene TRBV7-6 combines with J gene TRBJ2-7, with 8 nucleotides matching TRBD1. V dropped 1 base and J dropped 5; count of bases not matched to a gene: 4. The germline V gene encodes CDR1 SGHVS and CDR2 FNYEAQ. The CDR3 consists of 14 residues. The DNA for the CDR3 is TGTGCCAGCAGCTTAGGGACAGGGTCGGACGAGCAGTACTTC. Translating it yields CASSLGTGSDEQYF.

The rearrangement uses TRBV12-5 and TRBJ2-3; 8 nucleotides match TRBD2. The CDR3 sequence is 16 residues long. With 5 bases clipped from V and 3 bases from J, the junction kept 10 bases outside the gene matches. From germline, CDR1 is LGHNT and CDR2 FRNRAP. The CDR3 region has the DNA TGTGCTAGTGGTCTCGGCACTAGCGGCCTTACAGATACGCAGTATTTT. This gives the protein CASGLGTSGLTDTQYF.

The chain couples TRBV30 to TRBJ1-5, with a possible D match to TRBD1 (5 bases). CDR3 size: 14 residues. Trimming removed 0 bases from V and 0 bases from J, with 6 bases in between. Germline lookup yields CDR1 GTSNPN and CDR2 SVGIG (reference sequence). The CDR3, as DNA: TGTGCCTGGAGTGTACAGGTTAGCAATCAGCCCCAGCATTTT. The encoded protein is CAWSVQVSNQPQHF.

The chain links TRBV5-4 to TRBJ2-1, with 8 bases lining up with TRBD2. Germline values: CDR1 SGHNT, CDR2 YYREEE (reference sequence). V trimming: 0 bases; J trimming: 7 bases; junction bases outside the gene matches: 15. The length of the CDR3 is 18 residues. DNA of the CDR3: TGTGCCAGCAGCTTGGGGCTGCAGCTAGCGGGTGACTTTAATGAGCAGTTCTTC. Translating gives CASSLGLQLAGDFNEQFF.

This chain links TRBV5-4 with TRBJ2-1; the D call may be TRBD1 or TRBD2 (5 bases each). The germline CDR1 and CDR2 sequences are SGHNT and YYREEE (reference sequence). V was pared by 5 bases and J by 8 bases, with 20 bases between. The CDR3 is 15 amino acids. The CDR3 region has the DNA TGTGCCAGCAGAACAACCGGGACCCGGTGGGATGAGCAGTTCTTC. Its translation: CASRTTGTRWDEQFF.

Details on this clone: The sample contains more than one DNA sequence encoding this CDR3. The rearrangement uses TRBV5-6 and TRBJ2-7, with TRBD2 identical over 10 bases. The germline V gene has CDR1 SGHDT and CDR2 YYEEEE. J was trimmed by 3 bases and V by 1 base; bases with no gene match: 4. The CDR3 contains 15 residues. The CDR3 DNA follows: TGTGCCAGCAGCTTGAGGCTAGCGGGAGTCTACGAGCAGTACTTC. It yields the protein CASSLRLAGVYEQYF.

This chain joins TRBV7-9 and TRBJ2-1, with 8 bases matching TRBD2. V was clipped by 5 bases and J by 5 bases; unmatched bases: 8. The germline CDR1 and CDR2 sequences are SEHNR and FQNEAQ (reference sequence). This CDR3 has 15 residues. The DNA for the CDR3 is TGTGCCAGCAGCGTTAGGGGACTAGGCCACAATGAGCAGTTCTTC. This sequence encodes CASSVRGLGHNEQFF.

The rearrangement links TRBV27 to TRBJ2-3, with D unresolved. Trimming removed 6 bases at V and 2 bases at J, with 9 bases between. The CDR3 has 13 residues. Germline assignment: CDR1 MNHEY and CDR2 SMNVEV (reference sequence). CDR3 sequence: CASRPLNTDTQYF. CDR3 nucleotide sequence: TGTGCCAGCAGACCGCTCAACACAGATACGCAGTATTTT.

The chain has TRBV14 and TRBJ2-3; a possible D gene is TRBD2 (5 bases). With 0 bases removed from V and 7 bases from J, the gap between germline ends came to 14 bases. The CDR3 covers 15 residues. Germline values: CDR1 SGHDN, CDR2 FVKESK. The CDR3 DNA is TGTGCCAGCAGCCAAGATGGGAACATCGGGAATACGCAGTATTTT. It translates to CASSQDGNIGNTQYF.

The chain recombines TRBV5-6 with TRBJ1-2, with D uncertain. V was trimmed by 1 base and J by 4 bases, leaving 11 bases between them. Looked up from germline, CDR1 is SGHDT and CDR2 is YYEEEE. The CDR3 sequence is 14 residues long. CDR3 amino acids: CASSLSTLVYGYTF. The CDR3 DNA follows: TGTGCCAGCAGCTTGTCTACCCTTGTCTATGGCTACACCTTC.

The chain combines TRBV2 with TRBJ2-7; 8 bases map to TRBD1. CDR1 and CDR2 (germline): SNHLY, FYNNEI. This CDR3 has 16 residues. The V and J ends lost 3 bases and 3 bases, in that order; junction bases with no gene match: 10. CDR3 loop: CASSDILGQAHYEQYF. The DNA for the CDR3 is TGTGCCAGCAGTGATATTTTGGGACAGGCCCACTACGAGCAGTACTTC.

The chain joins TRBV5-1 to TRBJ1-3; D remains ambiguous. Germline V gives CDR1 SGHRS, CDR2 YFSETQ. CDR3 size: 14 residues. V lost 5 bases and J 0 bases, leaving 9 bases between the germline ends. In nucleotides, the CDR3 is TGCGCCAGCAGGCCGGGAGACTCTGGAAACACCATATATTTT. Protein sequence: CASRPGDSGNTIYF.

The chain employs TRBV9 and TRBJ1-2, with TRBD1 as a possible D gene (6 bases). Between the trimmed V and J ends, which lost 4 bases and 10 bases, there was a span of 20 bases. Germline V gene lookup returns CDR1 SGDLS and CDR2 YYNGEE. The CDR3 spans 14 residues. The CDR3 loop reads CASSSQEGGVDYTF. Here the CDR3 DNA reads TGTGCCAGCAGCTCTCAGGAGGGGGGGGTCGACTACACCTTC.

The chain combines TRBV5-5 with TRBJ1-5, with D hard to call. Germline V gene data show CDR1 as SGHKS and CDR2 as YYEKEE (reference sequence). V lost 2 bases, J lost 6 bases, and 15 bases lay in between. The CDR3 consists of 15 residues. Here the CDR3 DNA reads TGTGCCAGCAGCTTAGATCGTGGGATGATTCAGCCCCAGCATTTT. Translation gives CASSLDRGMIQPQHF.

Notes on this clone: The sample has other DNA sequences that encode this CDR3 too. The chain is built from TRBV6-4 and TRBJ2-1; D uncertain. Germline assignment: CDR1 MRHNA and CDR2 SNTAGT. This CDR3 has 14 amino acids. Trimming took off 2 bases at V and 3 bases at J, with 8 bases between the two ends. The CDR3 DNA reads as TGTGCCAGCAGTGACGGAACCCTCTACAATGAGCAGTTCTTC. Its protein product is CASSDGTLYNEQFF.

This chain links TRBV25-1 with TRBJ2-1, with 11 nucleotides matching TRBD2. The CDR3 covers 15 residues. Per the germline V gene, CDR1 is MGHDK and CDR2 is SYGVNS. V shed 10 bases, J shed 0 bases, and the junction held 5 bases outside the gene matches. This chain's CDR3 is CATGLAGTSYNEQFF. In DNA, the CDR3 is TGTGCCACCGGACTAGCGGGCACCTCCTACAATGAGCAGTTCTTC. The full variable domain, in which reference TRBV25-1 and TRBJ2-1 provide the parts outside the CDR3, is EADIYQTPRYLVIGTGKKITLECSQTMGHDKMYWYQQDPGMELHLIHYSYGVNSTEKGDLSSESTVSRIRTEHFPLTLESARPSHTSQYLCATGLAGTSYNEQFFGPGTRLTVL.

In this sample, this clone turned up once. This chain uses TRBV9 with TRBJ1-2; 9 bases line up with TRBD1. V shed 2 bases and J 3 bases; nucleotides not matched to a gene: 2. CDR3 length: 14 amino acids. CDR1 SGDLS and CDR2 YYNGEE come from the germline V gene. The CDR3 reads CASSVRTGDYGYTF. CDR3 coding DNA: TGTGCCAGCAGCGTGAGGACAGGGGACTATGGCTACACCTTC.

The chain couples TRBV4-3 to TRBJ1-3; possibly TRBD1 for D (6 bases). This CDR3 has 18 residues. The V end lost 0 bases, the J end lost 0 bases, and 15 bases lay between the germline ends. Germline V gene lookup returns CDR1 LGHNA and CDR2 YSLEER. CDR3 DNA: TGCGCCAGCAGCCAAGACGCACAGACAGGCCTCTCTGGAAACACCATATATTTT. It encodes CASSQDAQTGLSGNTIYF.

The chain links TRBV4-3 to TRBJ2-1, with 9 positions matching TRBD2. Germline values: CDR1 LGHNA, CDR2 YSLEER. This CDR3 is 16 amino acids long. Germline trimming cut 0 bases from V and 6 bases from J; bases unmatched to any gene: 6. In nucleotides, the CDR3 is TGCGCCAGCAGCCAAGAAGCGGGAGGCCCAGTCAATGAGCAGTTCTTC. Protein: CASSQEAGGPVNEQFF.